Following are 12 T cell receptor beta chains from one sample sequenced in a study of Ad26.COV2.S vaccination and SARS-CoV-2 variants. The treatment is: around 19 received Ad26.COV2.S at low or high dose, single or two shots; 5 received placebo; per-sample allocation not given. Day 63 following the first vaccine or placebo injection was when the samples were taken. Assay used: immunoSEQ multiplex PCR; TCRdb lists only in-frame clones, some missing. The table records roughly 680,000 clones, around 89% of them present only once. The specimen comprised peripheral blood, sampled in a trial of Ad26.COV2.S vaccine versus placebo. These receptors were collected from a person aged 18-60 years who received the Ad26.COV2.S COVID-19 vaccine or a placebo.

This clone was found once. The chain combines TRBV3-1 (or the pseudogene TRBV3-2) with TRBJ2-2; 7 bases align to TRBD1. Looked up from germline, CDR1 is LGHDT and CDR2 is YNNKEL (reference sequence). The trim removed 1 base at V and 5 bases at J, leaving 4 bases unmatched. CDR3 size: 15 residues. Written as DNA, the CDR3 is TGTGCCAGCAGCCAAGCAAGGGGGCGGACCGGGGAGCTGTTTTTT. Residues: CASSQARGRTGELFF.

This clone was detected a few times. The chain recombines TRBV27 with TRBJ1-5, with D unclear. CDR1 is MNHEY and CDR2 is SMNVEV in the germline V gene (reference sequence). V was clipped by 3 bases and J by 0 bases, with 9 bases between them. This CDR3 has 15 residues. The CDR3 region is CASSFGSYSNQPQHF. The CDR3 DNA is TGTGCCAGCAGTTTTGGCAGCTATAGCAATCAGCCCCAGCATTTT.

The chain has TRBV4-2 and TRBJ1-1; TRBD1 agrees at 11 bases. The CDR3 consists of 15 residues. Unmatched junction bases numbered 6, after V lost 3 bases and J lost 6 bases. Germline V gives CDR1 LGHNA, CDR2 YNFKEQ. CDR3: CASSQRQGQGAEAFF. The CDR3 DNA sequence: TGTGCCAGCAGCCAGAGGCAGGGACAGGGGGCTGAAGCTTTCTTT.

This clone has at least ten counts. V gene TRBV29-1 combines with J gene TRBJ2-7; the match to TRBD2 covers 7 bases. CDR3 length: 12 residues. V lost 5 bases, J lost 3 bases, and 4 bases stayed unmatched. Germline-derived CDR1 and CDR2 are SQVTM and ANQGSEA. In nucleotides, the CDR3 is TGCAGCGTTCTAGGACTAGACTACGAGCAGTACTTC. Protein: CSVLGLDYEQYF.

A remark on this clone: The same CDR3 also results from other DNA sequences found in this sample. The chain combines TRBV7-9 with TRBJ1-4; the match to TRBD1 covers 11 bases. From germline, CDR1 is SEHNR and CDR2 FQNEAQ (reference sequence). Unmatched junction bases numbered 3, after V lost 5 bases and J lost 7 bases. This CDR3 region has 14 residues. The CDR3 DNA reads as TGTGCCAGCAGCCTGGGACAGGGGGGTGAAAAACTGTTTTTT. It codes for CASSLGQGGEKLFF.

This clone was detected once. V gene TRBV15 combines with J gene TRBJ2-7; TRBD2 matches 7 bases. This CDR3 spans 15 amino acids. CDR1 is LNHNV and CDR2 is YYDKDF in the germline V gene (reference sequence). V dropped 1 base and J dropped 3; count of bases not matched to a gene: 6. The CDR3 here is CATSRGTSTNYEQYF. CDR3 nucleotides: TGTGCCACCAGCAGAGGGACTAGTACTAACTACGAGCAGTACTTC.

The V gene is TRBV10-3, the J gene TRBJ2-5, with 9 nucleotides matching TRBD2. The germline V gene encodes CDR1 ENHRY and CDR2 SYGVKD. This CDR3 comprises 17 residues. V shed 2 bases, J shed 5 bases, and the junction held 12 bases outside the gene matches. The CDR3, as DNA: TGTGCCATCAGTGAGACCCCGGTTAGCGGGGGTCGGGAGACCCAGTACTTC. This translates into CAISETPVSGGRETQYF.

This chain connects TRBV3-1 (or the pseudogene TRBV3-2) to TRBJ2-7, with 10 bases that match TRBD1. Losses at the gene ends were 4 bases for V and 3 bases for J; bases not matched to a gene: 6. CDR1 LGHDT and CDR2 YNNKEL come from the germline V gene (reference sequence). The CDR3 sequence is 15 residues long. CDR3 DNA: TGTGCCAGCAGCCCCATGACAGGGGGCCTCTACGAGCAGTACTTC. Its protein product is CASSPMTGGLYEQYF.

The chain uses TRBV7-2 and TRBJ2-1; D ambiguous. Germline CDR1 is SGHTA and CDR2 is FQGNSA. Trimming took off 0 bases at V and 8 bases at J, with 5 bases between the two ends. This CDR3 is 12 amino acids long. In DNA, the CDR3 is TGTGCCAGCAGCTTAGCCGGGTATGAGCAGTTCTTC. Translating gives CASSLAGYEQFF.

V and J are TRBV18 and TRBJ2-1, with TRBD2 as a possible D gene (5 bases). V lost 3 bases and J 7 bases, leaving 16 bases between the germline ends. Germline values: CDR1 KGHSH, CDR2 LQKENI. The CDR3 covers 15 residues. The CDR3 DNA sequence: TGTGCCAGCTCACCCTTACATGGACTGACGAATGAGCAGTTCTTC. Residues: CASSPLHGLTNEQFF.

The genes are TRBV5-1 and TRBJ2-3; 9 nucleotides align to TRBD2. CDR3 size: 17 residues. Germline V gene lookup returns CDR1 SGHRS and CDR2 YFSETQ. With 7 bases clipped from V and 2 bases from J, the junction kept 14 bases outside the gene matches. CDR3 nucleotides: TGCGCCAGCTCTCTCGGGGCCCTAGCGGGGTCCACAGATACGCAGTATTTT. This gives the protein CASSLGALAGSTDTQYF.

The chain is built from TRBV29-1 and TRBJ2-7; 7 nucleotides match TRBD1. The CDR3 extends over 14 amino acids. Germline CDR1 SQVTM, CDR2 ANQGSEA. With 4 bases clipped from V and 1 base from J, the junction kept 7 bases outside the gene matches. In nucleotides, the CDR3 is TGCAGCGTTGGCGGCATGACAGGGTCCTACGAGCAGTACTTC. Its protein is CSVGGMTGSYEQYF.